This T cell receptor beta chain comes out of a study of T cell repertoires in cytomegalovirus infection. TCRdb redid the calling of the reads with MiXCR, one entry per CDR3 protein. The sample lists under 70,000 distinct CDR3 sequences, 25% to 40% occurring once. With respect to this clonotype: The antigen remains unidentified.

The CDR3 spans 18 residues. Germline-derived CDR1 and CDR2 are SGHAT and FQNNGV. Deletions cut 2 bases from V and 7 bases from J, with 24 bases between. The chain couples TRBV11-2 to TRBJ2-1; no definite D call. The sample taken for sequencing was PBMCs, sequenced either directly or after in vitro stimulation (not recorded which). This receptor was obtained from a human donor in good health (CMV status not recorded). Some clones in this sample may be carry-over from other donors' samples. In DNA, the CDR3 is TGTGCCAGCAGCTTACTAGGTGGCTGGTGGGGTATGGGAAATGAGCAGTTCTTC. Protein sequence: CASSLLGGWWGMGNEQFF. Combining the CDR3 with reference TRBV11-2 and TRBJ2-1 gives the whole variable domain EAGVAQSPRYKIIEKRQSVAFWCNPISGHATLYWYQQILGQGPKLLIQFQNNGVVDDSQLPKDRFSAERLKGVDSTLKIQPAKLEDSAVYLCASSLLGGWWGMGNEQFFGPGTRLTVL.